This T cell receptor beta chain was observed in a study of T-cell memory formation after mild COVID-19. CDR3 size: 16 residues. Germline CDR1 and CDR2: PRHDT and FYEKMQ (reference sequence). The ends were cut back, 5 bases at V and 0 bases at J, with 14 bases in the middle. Many counts were recorded for this clonotype. Constant-segment primers served in 5'RACE that generated TCR alpha and TCR beta cDNA libraries bearing sample barcodes and UMIs. Using its own MiXCR run on the 5' RACE reads, TCRdb lists one record per CDR3 protein. Found here are over 14,000 distinct CDR3 sequences, under 25% of them singletons; the top ten hold 49%.

The rearrangement uses TRBV13 and TRBJ1-3; D is unclear. Material for sequencing was PBMCs or a T cell subset sorted from them (not recorded which). This sequence was found in an adult woman who had mild COVID-19 (a few samples of this study predate the infection). Cell type and time point are not known. The CDR3 protein is CASSPRMTLSGNTIYF. In DNA, the CDR3 is TGTGCCAGCAGCCCGAGGATGACCCTCTCTGGAAACACCATATATTTT.